What follows are 8 T cell receptor beta chains derived from one specimen sequenced in a study of read filtering for tumor transcriptome and immune sequencing. From about 400 ng of RNA, a library with molecular barcoded alpha/delta and beta/gamma adaptors was made. In TCRdb, the reads were re-called with MiXCR into one record per CDR3 protein. The data hold 30,000 to 40,000 distinct CDR3 sequences, with 10% to 15% observed a single time. Sequenced sample: a population of CD138-negative cells sorted from bone marrow. The receptors were gathered from a donor at least 40 years old with multiple myeloma.

This clonotype was detected many times. V is TRBV28 and J is TRBJ2-1, with 9 bases that match TRBD1. The V and J ends lost 4 bases and 4 bases, in that order; junction bases with no gene match: 8. This CDR3 spans 16 amino acids. The germline CDR1 and CDR2 sequences are MDHEN and SYDVKM. CDR3 nucleotide sequence: TGTGCCAGCAGTTGGGGACAGGGTTTTTCATACAATGAGCAGTTCTTC. It specifies CASSWGQGFSYNEQFF.

The table lists this clonotype with many counts. V gene TRBV2 combines with J gene TRBJ1-4; D is undetermined. This CDR3 comprises 14 residues. V was shortened by 2 bases and J by 7 bases, with 11 bases between the two germline ends. Germline-derived CDR1 and CDR2 are SNHLY and FYNNEI. The CDR3 loop is CASSETVLGEKLFF. As DNA, the CDR3 is TGTGCCAGCAGTGAAACAGTTTTGGGTGAAAAACTGTTTTTT.

This clonotype was detected ten times or more. V and J are TRBV20-1 and TRBJ1-5; 9 positions agree with TRBD1. Trimming removed 6 bases from V and 6 bases from J; junction bases left unmatched: 9. This CDR3 has 14 amino acids. Germline CDR1 DFQATT, CDR2 SNEGSKA (reference sequence). This CDR3 is CSARGTGSPQPQHF. CDR3 bases: TGCAGTGCCCGGGGGACAGGGAGTCCTCAGCCCCAGCATTTT.

This clonotype appeared many times. The chain uses TRBV6-1 and TRBJ2-3, with 8 bases aligning to TRBD2. CDR1 MNHNS and CDR2 SASEGT come from the germline V gene. This CDR3 is built from 14 residues. The trim removed 5 bases at V and 1 base at J, leaving 2 bases unmatched. Here the CDR3 DNA reads TGTGCCAGCAGTACAGCGGGGGGCACAGATACGCAGTATTTT. This encodes CASSTAGGTDTQYF.

This clonotype was found many times. The J gene is TRBJ1-5, the V gene TRBV2; TRBD1 is a possible D gene (6 bases). The CDR3 covers 13 residues. Per germline, CDR1 SNHLY and CDR2 FYNNEI. V was clipped by 7 bases and J by 7 bases, with 14 bases between them. CDR3 residues: CASTGSGGQPQHF. The CDR3 DNA reads as TGTGCCAGCACAGGCAGTGGGGGCCAGCCCCAGCATTTT.

Comments on this clonotype: A far larger clone is just one base off, so this is likely a read error. The chain's CDR3 is CASSLALAGGYNEQYF. The CDR3 DNA sequence: TGTGCCAGCAGCTTAGCACTAGCGGGGGGCTACAATGAGCAGTACTTC. The V gene is TRBV7-2, the J gene TRBJ2-7, with 12 bases that match TRBD2. V lost 0 bases, J lost 7 bases, and 7 bases stayed unmatched. The length of the CDR3 is 16 residues. Germline values: CDR1 SGHTA, CDR2 FQGNSA.

As concerns this clonotype: A read error is likely, as this CDR3 ends without the conserved phenylalanine or tryptophan. The DNA is omitted, as the CDR3 cannot be located on it reliably, and the CDR3 follows TCRdb's listing. The J gene is TRBJ2-1, the V gene TRBV12-5. Germline CDR1 LGHNT, CDR2 FRNRAP. The CDR3 totals 13 residues, both ends included. The CDR3 region is CASGLGQGNEQFL.

This clonotype has ten or more counts. V gene TRBV5-6 combines with J gene TRBJ2-2; D is unclear. With 1 base removed from V and 6 bases from J, the gap between germline ends came to 7 bases. The CDR3 spans 13 residues. The germline V gene has CDR1 SGHDT and CDR2 YYEEEE. The CDR3 DNA follows: TGTGCCAGCAGCTTGCCCTGGCCCGGGGAGCTGTTTTTT. Residues: CASSLPWPGELFF.